This TCR beta chain comes out of a study of CD8+CD57+ T cells in acquired aplastic anemia. As for the study in general: Each DNA sample taken from sorted CD4+ and CD8+ cells came to 2.5 to 4 ug on average. Sequencing produced an average of about 10.8 million reads per healthy donor for CD4+ cells. Study findings and constraints: Common to patients and controls were twenty-nine CD8+ CDR3 sequences. Patient and control CD8+ Simpson's diversity was not significantly different.

Template material for TCR beta VDJ and CDR3 profiling consisted of genomic DNA. MiXCR, run by TCRdb on the reads, gives a single entry per CDR3 protein. Of some 200,000 distinct CDR3 sequences in the sample, around 63% were seen once. The germline gives CDR1 MNHNS, CDR2 SASEGT. J lost 7 bases, V lost 3 bases, and 7 bases had no gene match. This CDR3 region has 15 residues. This clonotype was seen repeatedly, ten times or more. What it recognizes is unknown. The J gene is TRBJ2-1, the V gene TRBV6-1; 9 bases line up with TRBD2. This TCR was recovered from a human donor in good health. Material for sequencing was sorted CD4+, CD8+, or CD8+CD57+ T cells (not recorded which) from PBMCs. Here the CDR3 reads CASSDVAGATNEQFF. CDR3 DNA sequence: TGTGCCAGCAGTGATGTAGCGGGAGCCACTAATGAGCAGTTCTTC.